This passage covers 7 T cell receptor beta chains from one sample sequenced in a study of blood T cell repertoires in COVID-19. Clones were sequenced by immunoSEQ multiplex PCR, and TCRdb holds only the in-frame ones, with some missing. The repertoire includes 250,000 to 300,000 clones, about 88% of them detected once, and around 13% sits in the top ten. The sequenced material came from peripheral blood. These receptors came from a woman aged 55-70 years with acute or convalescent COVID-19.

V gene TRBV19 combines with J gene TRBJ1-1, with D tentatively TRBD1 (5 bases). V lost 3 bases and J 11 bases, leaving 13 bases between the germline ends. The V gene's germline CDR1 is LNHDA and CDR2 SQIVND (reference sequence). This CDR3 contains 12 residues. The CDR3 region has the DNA TGTGCCAGTAGTATCCCGCCAGGGCACGCTTTCTTT. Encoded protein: CASSIPPGHAFF.

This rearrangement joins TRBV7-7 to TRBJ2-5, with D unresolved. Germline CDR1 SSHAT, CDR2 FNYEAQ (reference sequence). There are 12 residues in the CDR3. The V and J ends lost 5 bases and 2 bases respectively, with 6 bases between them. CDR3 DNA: TGTGCCAGCAGCCAGATACAAGAGACCCAGTACTTC. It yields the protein CASSQIQETQYF.

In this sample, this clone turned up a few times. CDR3 region: CASSLGPGTPSNDTF. The DNA for the CDR3 is TGTGCCAGCAGTTTGGGGCCCGGGACTCCAAGTAACGACACCTTC. The chain is built from TRBV28 and TRBJ1-2; D perhaps matches TRBD1 (5 bases). The CDR3 is made up of 15 amino acids. Trimming took 3 bases from V and 12 from J, leaving 23 bases between them. Germline CDR1 and CDR2: MDHEN and SYDVKM.

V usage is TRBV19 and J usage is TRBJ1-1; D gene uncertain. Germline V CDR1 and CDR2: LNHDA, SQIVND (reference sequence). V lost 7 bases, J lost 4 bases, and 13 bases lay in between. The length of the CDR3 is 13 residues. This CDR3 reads CASMSGRITEAFF. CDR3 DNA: TGTGCCAGTATGTCCGGGAGAATCACTGAAGCTTTCTTT. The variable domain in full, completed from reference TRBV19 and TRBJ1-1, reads DGGITQSPKYLFRKEGQNVTLSCEQNLNHDAMYWYRQDPGQGLRLIYYSQIVNDFQKGDIAEGYSVSREKKESFPLTVTSAQKNPTAFYLCASMSGRITEAFFGQGTRLTVV.

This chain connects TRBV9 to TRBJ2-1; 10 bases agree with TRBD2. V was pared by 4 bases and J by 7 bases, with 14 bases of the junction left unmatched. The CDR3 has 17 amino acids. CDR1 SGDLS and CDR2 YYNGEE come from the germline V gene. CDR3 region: CASSPSGAGGPANEQFF. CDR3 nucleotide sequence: TGTGCCAGCAGCCCCAGCGGAGCGGGGGGGCCAGCAAATGAGCAGTTCTTC.

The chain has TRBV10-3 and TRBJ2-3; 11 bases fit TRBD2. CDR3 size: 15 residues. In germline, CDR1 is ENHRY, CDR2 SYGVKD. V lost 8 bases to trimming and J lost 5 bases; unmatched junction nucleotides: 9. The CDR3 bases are TGTGCCATCGGAGAACTAGCGGGAGCGTTAGATACGCAGTATTTT. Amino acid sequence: CAIGELAGALDTQYF.

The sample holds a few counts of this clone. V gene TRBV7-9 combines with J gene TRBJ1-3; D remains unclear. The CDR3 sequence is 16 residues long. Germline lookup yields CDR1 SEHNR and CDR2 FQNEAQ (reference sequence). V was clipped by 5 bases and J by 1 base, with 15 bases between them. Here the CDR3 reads CASSPGGRVSGNTIYF. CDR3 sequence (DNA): TGTGCCAGCAGCCCAGGTGGGAGAGTGTCTGGAAACACCATATATTTT.